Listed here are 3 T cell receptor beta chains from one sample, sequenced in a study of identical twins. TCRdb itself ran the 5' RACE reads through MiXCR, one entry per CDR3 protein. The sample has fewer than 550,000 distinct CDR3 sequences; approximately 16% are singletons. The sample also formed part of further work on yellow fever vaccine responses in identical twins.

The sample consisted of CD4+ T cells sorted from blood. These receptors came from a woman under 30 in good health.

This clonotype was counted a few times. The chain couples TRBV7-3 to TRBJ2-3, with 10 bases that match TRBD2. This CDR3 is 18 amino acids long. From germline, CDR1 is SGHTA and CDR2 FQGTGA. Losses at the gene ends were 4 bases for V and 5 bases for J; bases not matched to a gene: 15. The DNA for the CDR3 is TGTGCCAGCAGCTCCGTTCCGGGAGCGGGAGGGCAAGGAGATACGCAGTATTTT. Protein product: CASSSVPGAGGQGDTQYF.

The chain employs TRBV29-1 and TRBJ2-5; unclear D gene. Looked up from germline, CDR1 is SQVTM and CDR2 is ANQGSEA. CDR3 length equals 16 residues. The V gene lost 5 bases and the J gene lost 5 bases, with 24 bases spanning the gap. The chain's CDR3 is CSVWVSRSSLGETQYF. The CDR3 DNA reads TGCAGCGTTTGGGTTAGCAGGTCCTCCCTCGGGGAGACCCAGTACTTC.

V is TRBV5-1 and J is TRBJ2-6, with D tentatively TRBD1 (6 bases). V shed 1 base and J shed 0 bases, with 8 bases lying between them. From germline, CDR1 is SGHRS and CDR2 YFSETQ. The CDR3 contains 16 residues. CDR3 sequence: CASSLTGTSGANVLTF. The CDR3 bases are TGCGCCAGCAGCTTGACAGGGACCTCTGGGGCCAACGTCCTGACTTTC.